This TCR beta chain originates from a study of blood T cell repertoires in COVID-19. Study details: There were acute and convalescent COVID-19 samples, and they came from the United States, Italy and Spain.

Data came from immunoSEQ multiplex PCR; TCRdb stores just in-frame clones and leaves some out. The sample includes tens of thousands of clones, 65% to 90% seen only once; the top ten take 5.5% to 7.5%. Germline V gives CDR1 SGHVS, CDR2 FQNEAQ. This CDR3 region has 18 residues. The ends lost 3 bases at V and 0 bases at J; junction bases unmatched: 7. The chain joins TRBV7-8 to TRBJ2-6, with 8 bases fitting TRBD2. The sequenced material came from peripheral blood. This receptor was taken from a woman aged 55-69 years with acute or convalescent COVID-19. CDR3 sequence: CASSLTGGAISGANVLTF. The CDR3 DNA is TGTGCCAGCAGCTTGACCGGGGGGGCCATCTCTGGGGCCAACGTCCTGACTTTC.